This is a list of T cell receptor beta chains from one sample in a study of blood T cell repertoires in COVID-19. Using immunoSEQ multiplex PCR, the repertoire was profiled, and TCRdb retains in-frame clones only, with some absent. The sample has 240,000 or so clones, about 84% seen once; the top ten hold 2% to 2.5%. Sequenced sample: PBMCs or T cells enriched from blood (not recorded which). The origin of the receptors is a woman between 50 and 59 years old who had recovered from COVID-19. Both conserved end residues are part of each CDR3. Fields, in order: D gene, clone size, J gene, V gene, CDR3 protein, CDR3 DNA. A D gene is named only where the DNA matches it firmly. Size is omitted from some rows. Given values are once, few, many or a class for expanded clones.

d_call: TRBD1
clone_size: once
j_call: TRBJ2-5
v_call: TRBV27
cdr3_aa: CASSPGGGQGYETQYF
cdr3_nt: TGTGCCAGCAGTCCAGGCGGCGGACAGGGGTACGAGACCCAGTACTTC

d_call: TRBD1
clone_size: -
j_call: TRBJ1-1
v_call: TRBV19
cdr3_aa: CASSIYRGAPEAFF
cdr3_nt: TGTGCCAGTAGTATTTACAGGGGGGCTCCTGAAGCTTTCTTT

d_call: TRBD1
clone_size: -
j_call: TRBJ2-3
v_call: TRBV25-1
cdr3_aa: CASSSTMGDREGDTQYF
cdr3_nt: TGTGCCAGCAGCAGCACTATGGGGGACAGGGAAGGAGATACGCAGTATTTT

d_call: TRBD1
clone_size: -
j_call: TRBJ2-2
v_call: TRBV7-3
cdr3_aa: CASSLTYRGQTGELFF
cdr3_nt: TGTGCCAGCAGTTTAACTTATAGGGGACAGACCGGGGAGCTGTTTTTT

d_call: -
clone_size: few
j_call: TRBJ1-1
v_call: TRBV7-2
cdr3_aa: CASRTIRSPNTEAFF
cdr3_nt: TGTGCCAGCAGGACTATTCGGTCACCGAACACTGAAGCTTTCTTT

d_call: -
clone_size: -
j_call: TRBJ1-1
v_call: TRBV7-2
cdr3_aa: CASSSTPLQGGFTEAFF
cdr3_nt: TGTGCCAGCAGCTCGACGCCGTTACAGGGTGGGTTCACTGAAGCTTTCTTT

d_call: TRBD1
clone_size: -
j_call: TRBJ1-5
v_call: TRBV24-1
cdr3_aa: CATSEGRGVWNQPQHF
cdr3_nt: TGTGCCACCAGTGAAGGCAGGGGGGTGTGGAATCAGCCCCAGCATTTT

d_call: -
clone_size: once
j_call: TRBJ2-3
v_call: TRBV3-1/TRBV3-2
cdr3_aa: CASSHHTDTQYF
cdr3_nt: TGTGCCAGCAGCCACCACACAGATACGCAGTATTTT

d_call: -
clone_size: once
j_call: TRBJ1-4
v_call: TRBV18
cdr3_aa: CASSPRRDEKLFF
cdr3_nt: TGTGCCAGCTCACCGCGCCGGGATGAAAAACTGTTTTTT

d_call: TRBD1
clone_size: once
j_call: TRBJ2-7
v_call: TRBV24-1
cdr3_aa: CATSPGQGWYEQYF
cdr3_nt: TGTGCCACCAGTCCGGGACAGGGGTGGTACGAGCAGTACTTC

d_call: TRBD2
clone_size: -
j_call: TRBJ2-3
v_call: TRBV24-1
cdr3_aa: CATSAIARGDTQYF
cdr3_nt: TGTGCCACCAGTGCCATTGCGCGGGGGGATACGCAGTATTTT

d_call: -
clone_size: -
j_call: TRBJ2-7
v_call: TRBV28
cdr3_aa: CASSLGGAGSYEQYF
cdr3_nt: TGTGCCAGCAGTTTGGGTGGAGCGGGTAGCTACGAGCAGTACTTC

d_call: -
clone_size: few
j_call: TRBJ2-1
v_call: TRBV28
cdr3_aa: CASRRTSFGGDNEQFF
cdr3_nt: TGTGCCAGCAGACGGACATCTTTTGGAGGGGACAATGAGCAGTTCTTC

d_call: -
clone_size: few
j_call: TRBJ2-3
v_call: TRBV6-2/TRBV6-3
cdr3_aa: CASSPLPRVRPDTQYF
cdr3_nt: TGTGCCAGCAGTCCCTTGCCGAGGGTGCGGCCAGATACGCAGTATTTT

d_call: -
clone_size: -
j_call: TRBJ2-7
v_call: TRBV5-6
cdr3_aa: CASSRAGNSYEQYF
cdr3_nt: TGTGCCAGCAGCCGTGCGGGAAACTCCTACGAGCAGTACTTC

d_call: TRBD1
clone_size: -
j_call: TRBJ1-2
v_call: TRBV6-5
cdr3_aa: CASTGQAYGYTF
cdr3_nt: TGTGCCAGCACAGGACAGGCCTATGGCTACACCTTC

d_call: -
clone_size: -
j_call: TRBJ2-3
v_call: TRBV11-3
cdr3_aa: CASSLDRGNGDTQYF
cdr3_nt: TGTGCCAGCAGCTTAGACAGGGGTAATGGAGATACGCAGTATTTT

d_call: -
clone_size: -
j_call: TRBJ1-1
v_call: TRBV19
cdr3_aa: CASARGLGEAFF
cdr3_nt: TGTGCCAGTGCCAGGGGTTTGGGTGAAGCTTTCTTT

d_call: -
clone_size: few
j_call: TRBJ2-7
v_call: TRBV4-1
cdr3_aa: CASSQEPGIYEQYF
cdr3_nt: TGCGCCAGCAGCCAAGAGCCCGGGATTTACGAGCAGTACTTC

d_call: -
clone_size: -
j_call: TRBJ1-5
v_call: TRBV15
cdr3_aa: CATSRGIRGSYQPQHF
cdr3_nt: TGTGCCACCAGCAGGGGAATTAGGGGATCCTATCAGCCCCAGCATTTT

d_call: TRBD1
clone_size: -
j_call: TRBJ2-7
v_call: TRBV5-4
cdr3_aa: CASSSPGQGVEQYF
cdr3_nt: TGTGCCAGCAGCTCGCCGGGACAGGGGGTCGAGCAGTACTTC

d_call: -
clone_size: -
j_call: TRBJ1-1
v_call: TRBV7-9
cdr3_aa: CASSLLTGPAFF
cdr3_nt: TGTGCCAGCAGCCTACTAACAGGGCCAGCTTTCTTT

d_call: TRBD1
clone_size: -
j_call: TRBJ1-1
v_call: TRBV9
cdr3_aa: CASSLTGTGGTEAFF
cdr3_nt: TGTGCCAGCAGCCTTACCGGGACAGGGGGCACTGAAGCTTTCTTT

d_call: -
clone_size: -
j_call: TRBJ2-1
v_call: TRBV18
cdr3_aa: CASSPGGRSYNEQFF
cdr3_nt: TGTGCCAGCTCACCAGGCGGGCGCTCCTACAATGAGCAGTTCTTC

d_call: -
clone_size: -
j_call: TRBJ1-5
v_call: TRBV30
cdr3_aa: CAWSPSGIQPQHF
cdr3_nt: TGTGCCTGGAGTCCATCAGGGATACAGCCCCAGCATTTT

d_call: TRBD1
clone_size: -
j_call: TRBJ1-2
v_call: TRBV13
cdr3_aa: CASSLLSLTGEGYGYTF
cdr3_nt: TGTGCCAGCAGCTTATTAAGTCTGACAGGGGAGGGCTATGGCTACACCTTC

d_call: TRBD2
clone_size: -
j_call: TRBJ2-1
v_call: TRBV5-4
cdr3_aa: CASSTLQREGQWFF
cdr3_nt: TGTGCCAGCAGCACCCTCCAGCGGGAGGGCCAGTGGTTCTTC

d_call: TRBD1
clone_size: -
j_call: TRBJ1-5
v_call: TRBV7-8
cdr3_aa: CASSQGQQNQPQHF
cdr3_nt: TGTGCCAGCAGCCAGGGACAGCAGAATCAGCCCCAGCATTTT

d_call: -
clone_size: -
j_call: TRBJ1-1
v_call: TRBV29-1
cdr3_aa: CSVVVGGGGTEAFF
cdr3_nt: TGCAGCGTTGTTGTAGGGGGAGGGGGGACTGAAGCTTTCTTT

d_call: TRBD2
clone_size: -
j_call: TRBJ2-3
v_call: TRBV14
cdr3_aa: CASSQGMGRADTQYF
cdr3_nt: TGTGCCAGCAGCCAGGGCATGGGGAGGGCAGATACGCAGTATTTT

d_call: TRBD1
clone_size: -
j_call: TRBJ1-2
v_call: TRBV10-3
cdr3_aa: CAISDLDREGYTF
cdr3_nt: TGTGCCATCAGTGACCTGGACAGGGAGGGCTACACCTTC

d_call: TRBD1
clone_size: -
j_call: TRBJ1-3
v_call: TRBV4-3
cdr3_aa: CASSQETGGGPGNTIYF
cdr3_nt: TGCGCCAGCAGCCAGGAGACAGGGGGCGGCCCTGGAAACACCATATATTTT

d_call: -
clone_size: -
j_call: TRBJ1-5
v_call: TRBV5-5
cdr3_aa: CASSPGQISNQPQHF
cdr3_nt: TGTGCCAGCAGCCCAGGACAGATTAGCAATCAGCCCCAGCATTTT

d_call: -
clone_size: -
j_call: TRBJ1-1
v_call: TRBV9
cdr3_aa: CASSGGVMNTEAFF
cdr3_nt: TGTGCCAGCAGCGGGGGAGTCATGAACACTGAAGCTTTCTTT

d_call: TRBD1
clone_size: -
j_call: TRBJ1-4
v_call: TRBV4-1
cdr3_aa: CASSQRDRGGEKLFF
cdr3_nt: TGCGCCAGCAGCCAAAGGGACAGGGGGGGTGAAAAACTGTTTTTT

d_call: -
clone_size: -
j_call: TRBJ1-1
v_call: TRBV9
cdr3_aa: CASSVGETEAFF
cdr3_nt: TGTGCCAGCAGCGTAGGTGAGACTGAAGCTTTCTTT

d_call: -
clone_size: -
j_call: TRBJ2-1
v_call: TRBV4-2
cdr3_aa: CASSQARAGYNEQFF
cdr3_nt: TGTGCCAGCAGCCAGGCTCGCGCGGGTTACAATGAGCAGTTCTTC

d_call: TRBD1
clone_size: few
j_call: TRBJ2-6
v_call: TRBV19
cdr3_aa: CASIDRAFSSSGANVLTF
cdr3_nt: TGTGCCAGTATAGACAGGGCTTTCTCAAGCTCTGGGGCCAACGTCCTGACTTTC

d_call: -
clone_size: few
j_call: TRBJ1-5
v_call: TRBV3-1/TRBV3-2
cdr3_aa: CASSQDLGSNQPQHF
cdr3_nt: TGTGCCAGCAGCCAAGATCTCGGTAGCAATCAGCCCCAGCATTTT

d_call: TRBD1
clone_size: -
j_call: TRBJ1-2
v_call: TRBV7-3
cdr3_aa: CASSLGQGRTNGYTF
cdr3_nt: TGTGCCAGCAGCTTAGGACAGGGGCGCACCAACGGCTACACCTTC

d_call: -
clone_size: -
j_call: TRBJ1-2
v_call: TRBV7-9
cdr3_aa: CASSLAGREGVNGYTF
cdr3_nt: TGTGCCAGCAGCTTAGCCGGTCGCGAGGGGGTGAATGGCTACACCTTC

d_call: TRBD2
clone_size: -
j_call: TRBJ2-4
v_call: TRBV12-3/TRBV12-4
cdr3_aa: CASSSGGGNIQYF
cdr3_nt: TGTGCCAGCAGTTCGGGGGGAGGCAACATTCAGTACTTC

d_call: TRBD1
clone_size: once
j_call: TRBJ1-2
v_call: TRBV20-1
cdr3_aa: CSASPQGNYGYTF
cdr3_nt: TGCAGTGCTAGTCCACAGGGGAACTATGGCTACACCTTC

d_call: -
clone_size: -
j_call: TRBJ1-1
v_call: TRBV10-2
cdr3_aa: CASMGTSFGAFF
cdr3_nt: TGCGCCAGCATGGGGACATCCTTTGGGGCTTTCTTT

d_call: -
clone_size: -
j_call: TRBJ1-2
v_call: TRBV5-1
cdr3_aa: CASSLEVSRAGYTF
cdr3_nt: TGCGCCAGCAGCTTGGAGGTATCCAGGGCTGGCTACACCTTC

d_call: -
clone_size: -
j_call: TRBJ2-5
v_call: TRBV5-8
cdr3_aa: CASSLGQAQETQYF
cdr3_nt: TGTGCCAGCAGCTTGGGACAGGCCCAAGAGACCCAGTACTTC

d_call: TRBD2
clone_size: -
j_call: TRBJ2-7
v_call: TRBV14
cdr3_aa: CASSQELLSSGRRTYEQYF
cdr3_nt: TGTGCCAGCAGCCAAGAGCTTCTGTCTAGCGGGAGGAGGACCTACGAGCAGTACTTC

d_call: -
clone_size: -
j_call: TRBJ2-7
v_call: TRBV4-2
cdr3_aa: CASSHENEQYF
cdr3_nt: TGTGCCAGCAGCCACGAGAACGAGCAGTACTTC

d_call: TRBD1
clone_size: -
j_call: TRBJ1-2
v_call: TRBV27
cdr3_aa: CASSNAIGTGGYGYTF
cdr3_nt: TGTGCCAGCAGTAACGCCATAGGGACAGGGGGCTATGGCTACACCTTC

d_call: -
clone_size: -
j_call: TRBJ2-2
v_call: TRBV5-1
cdr3_aa: CASSKTVNTGELFF
cdr3_nt: TGCGCCAGCAGTAAGACAGTAAACACCGGGGAGCTGTTTTTT

d_call: -
clone_size: -
j_call: TRBJ1-5
v_call: TRBV7-2
cdr3_aa: CASSPSRGSNQPQHF
cdr3_nt: TGTGCCAGCAGCCCTAGTAGGGGTAGCAATCAGCCCCAGCATTTT

d_call: TRBD1
clone_size: few
j_call: TRBJ1-6
v_call: TRBV30
cdr3_aa: CAWGGQGVNSPLHF
cdr3_nt: TGTGCCTGGGGGGGACAGGGGGTTAATTCACCCCTCCACTTT

d_call: -
clone_size: -
j_call: TRBJ2-6
v_call: TRBV11-2
cdr3_aa: CASSSPRGSSGANVLTF
cdr3_nt: TGTGCCAGCAGCTCCCCACGTGGCAGCTCTGGGGCCAACGTCCTGACTTTC

d_call: TRBD2
clone_size: -
j_call: TRBJ2-5
v_call: TRBV5-4
cdr3_aa: CASSLKGLVQETQYF
cdr3_nt: TGTGCCAGCAGCTTGAAAGGACTAGTTCAAGAGACCCAGTACTTC

d_call: TRBD2
clone_size: -
j_call: TRBJ2-7
v_call: TRBV6-2/TRBV6-3
cdr3_aa: CASSYSGTSGYEQYF
cdr3_nt: TGTGCCAGCAGTTACTCCGGGACTAGCGGCTACGAGCAGTACTTC

d_call: TRBD2
clone_size: -
j_call: TRBJ2-1
v_call: TRBV27
cdr3_aa: CASSPRTSGSPNEQFF
cdr3_nt: TGTGCCAGCAGTCCGAGGACTAGCGGGAGCCCCAATGAGCAGTTCTTC

d_call: -
clone_size: -
j_call: TRBJ2-2
v_call: TRBV5-4
cdr3_aa: CASSSRGHRNTGELFF
cdr3_nt: TGTGCCAGCAGCTCGAGGGGACATAGGAACACCGGGGAGCTGTTTTTT

d_call: TRBD2
clone_size: -
j_call: TRBJ2-3
v_call: TRBV10-3
cdr3_aa: CAISDQAGRTDTQYF
cdr3_nt: TGTGCCATCAGTGATCAAGCGGGGCGCACAGATACGCAGTATTTT